This T cell receptor (beta chain) was profiled in a study of beta chain features in type 1 diabetes. Study summary: Analysis included about 110 million sorted cells drawn from all samples.

Study findings and constraints: When Type 1 diabetes patients were examined, their TCRB CDR3s proved moderately but significantly shorter in all four CD4+ subsets. For patients, the naive, central memory and Treg TCRB repertoires appeared more alike than for healthy donors.

Every bit of the isolated RNA underwent reverse transcription, so sequencing read expressed TCRB transcripts. It was found that naive, central memory and regulatory T cell samples averaged approximately 3.9 million reads. Sequencing used immunoSEQ multiplex PCR; TCRdb keeps in-frame clones, though not all of them. The sample lists under 950,000 clones, roughly 15% occurring once. This clone was seen only a few times. What it binds is unknown. This CDR3 has 13 amino acids. Germline V gene sequence: CDR1 MNHNS, CDR2 SASEGT. With 1 base removed from V and 2 bases from J, the gap between germline ends came to 3 bases.

The chain uses TRBV6-1 and TRBJ1-5; D call uncertain. This TCR was recovered from a woman between 18 and 29 years old in good health. Sample: naive CD4+ T cells from blood. The CDR3 DNA reads TGTGCCAGCAGTGAAGTAGGCAATCAGCCCCAGCATTTT. This codes for CASSEVGNQPQHF.